These T cell receptor beta chains were read from a single sample in a study of blood T cell repertoires in COVID-19. Libraries were prepared by immunoSEQ multiplex PCR; TCRdb keeps only in-frame clonotypes and omits some of them. The sample lists roughly 300,000 clones; 70% to 90% were seen once. The sample consisted of PBMCs or T cells enriched from blood (not recorded which). The source of these receptors is a woman between 25 and 40 years old who had recovered from COVID-19. CDR3s include the opening cysteine and the closing phenylalanine or tryptophan. The D gene is left open where the match is weak. The size of a clone is reported for some rows only, either as once, few or many, or as a class for expanded clones.

NA	few	TRBV25-1	TRBJ1-6	CVPGSPLHF	TGTGTCCCGGGATCACCCCTCCACTTT
TRBD1	NA	TRBV12-5	TRBJ1-5	CASGGGAGTALISNQPQHF	TGTGCTAGTGGTGGCGGCGCTGGGACAGCTCTTATCAGCAATCAGCCCCAGCATTTT
TRBD1	NA	TRBV29-1	TRBJ1-5	CSVERGTGNASNQPQHF	TGCAGCGTTGAGAGGGGGACAGGGAATGCGAGCAATCAGCCCCAGCATTTT
NA	NA	TRBV19	TRBJ1-1	CASSITGLNTEAFF	TGTGCCAGTAGTATAACAGGGCTGAACACTGAAGCTTTCTTT
NA	NA	TRBV5-1	TRBJ1-5	CASSLAGERNQPQHF	TGCGCCAGCAGCTTGGCCGGAGAGCGCAATCAGCCCCAGCATTTT
NA	NA	TRBV4-1	TRBJ1-2	CASSSRYRGNDYGYTF	TGCGCCAGCAGCTCAAGATATCGGGGTAACGACTATGGCTACACCTTC
NA	NA	TRBV6-2/TRBV6-3	TRBJ1-5	CASSYFPSRNQPQHF	TGTGCCAGCAGTTATTTTCCATCCAGGAATCAGCCCCAGCATTTT
NA	NA	TRBV10-3	TRBJ2-7	CAISGGQAQYF	TGTGCCATCAGTGGGGGCCAAGCGCAGTACTTC
TRBD1	NA	TRBV7-3	TRBJ2-7	CASSSRQGPYEQYF	TGTGCCAGCAGCTCCCGACAGGGCCCCTACGAGCAGTACTTC
NA	NA	TRBV19	TRBJ2-1	CASGRSSYNEQFF	TGTGCCAGCGGAAGGAGCTCCTACAATGAGCAGTTCTTC
NA	once	TRBV4-1	TRBJ1-2	CASSQARGIWQGGYTF	TGCGCCAGCAGCCAAGCTCGTGGAATATGGCAGGGTGGCTACACCTTC
NA	NA	TRBV5-1	TRBJ2-3	CASSLDTGEADTQYF	TGCGCCAGCAGCTTGGATACAGGGGAGGCGGATACGCAGTATTTT
TRBD2	NA	TRBV6-5	TRBJ2-3	CATRPSGHHTDTQYF	TGTGCCACCCGACCTAGCGGACATCACACAGATACGCAGTATTTT
TRBD1	NA	TRBV5-8	TRBJ1-1	CASSRDRPNTEAFF	TGTGCCAGCAGCCGGGACAGGCCGAACACTGAAGCTTTCTTT
TRBD1	many	TRBV30	TRBJ1-4	CAWKGDRGEKLFF	TGTGCCTGGAAGGGTGACAGGGGGGAAAAACTGTTTTTT
TRBD1	NA	TRBV6-4	TRBJ1-1	CASKSRTGASTEAFF	TGTGCCAGCAAATCAAGAACAGGGGCGAGCACTGAAGCTTTCTTT
NA	NA	TRBV2	TRBJ2-2	CASSGVQGNTGELFF	TGTGCCAGCAGCGGGGTACAGGGGAACACCGGGGAGCTGTTTTTT
NA	NA	TRBV29-1	TRBJ1-1	CSVHRATEAFF	TGCAGCGTTCACAGGGCTACTGAAGCTTTCTTT
NA	NA	TRBV5-4	TRBJ1-2	CASSEDRTDGYTF	TGTGCCAGCAGCGAAGACAGGACCGATGGCTACACCTTC
TRBD2	NA	TRBV4-1	TRBJ2-1	CASSQTPTGLAGGGSYNEQFF	TGCGCCAGCAGCCAGACTCCCACGGGACTAGCGGGGGGTGGTTCCTACAATGAGCAGTTCTTC
TRBD2	NA	TRBV29-1	TRBJ2-3	CSVEGWGDYPPTDTQYF	TGCAGCGTTGAAGGCTGGGGGGACTACCCCCCCACAGATACGCAGTATTTT
TRBD2	NA	TRBV9	TRBJ2-7	CASSVTSGSYEQYF	TGTGCCAGCAGCGTAACTAGCGGCTCCTACGAGCAGTACTTC
NA	NA	TRBV7-8	TRBJ1-6	CASSSPRRGPLHF	TGTGCCAGCAGCTCACCCCGCCGAGGGCCCCTCCACTTT
NA	NA	TRBV19	TRBJ2-7	CASSPGLRGPYEQYF	TGTGCCAGTAGCCCGGGACTCCGGGGCCCCTACGAGCAGTACTTC